This T cell receptor (beta chain) was documented in a study of blood T cell repertoires in COVID-19. Assay: immunoSEQ multiplex PCR; the TCRdb copy retains only in-frame clones and omits some. The table has about 220,000 clones, less than 85% seen once. The CDR3 is 12 amino acids. In germline, CDR1 is SGHNT, CDR2 YENEEA. Trimming cost V 2 bases and J 4 bases, with 6 bases left between them. Sequencing was carried out using peripheral blood. The V and J genes are TRBV11-3 and TRBJ2-7; D is ambiguous. The clonotype comes from an elderly woman with acute or convalescent COVID-19. The DNA for the CDR3 is TGTGCCAGCAGCTTATACGGGTACGAGCAGTACTTC. Its protein product is CASSLYGYEQYF.